This TCR beta chain was documented in a study of regulatory T cells in long-lasting Graves disease. The study, taken as a whole, reports: Newly diagnosed disease favored TRBV20-1 and TRBJ2-1 over persistent disease. A reduction in accuracy may have resulted from the small sample size.

Time point described: newly diagnosed GD, antithyroid drugs for less than 3 months. Isolated PBMC RNA provided the starting material for the TCR library. There are many counts of this clonotype. Its antigen is not identified. With iRepertoire HTBI primers and Arm-PCR of CDR3 regions, TCR beta libraries were built. Each CDR3 protein gets one entry after TCRdb re-called the multiplex PCR reads with MiXCR. Here the sample spans over 200,000 distinct CDR3 sequences, approximately 20% being singletons. Germline CDR1 and CDR2: SQVTM and ANQGSEA. V dropped 6 bases and J dropped 2 bases, with 19 bases sitting between them. This CDR3 spans 15 amino acids.

The chain is built from TRBV29-1 and TRBJ1-2; TRBD1 might be the D (5 bases). The TCR sequence derives from a female donor with Graves disease. Source: peripheral blood mononuclear cells (PBMCs), taken at new diagnosis, from a patient treated with antithyroid drugs. CDR3 region: CSVETGRSLNYGYTF. The CDR3 nucleotides read TGCAGCGTCGAAACAGGTCGCTCTTTAAACTATGGCTACACCTTC. Full variable domain (outside the CDR3, taken from reference TRBV29-1 and TRBJ1-2): SAVISQKPSRDICQRGTSLTIQCQVDSQVTMMFWYRQQPGQSLTLIATANQGSEATYESGFVIDKFPISRPNLTFSTLTVSNMSPEDSSIYLCSVETGRSLNYGYTFGSGTRLTVV.